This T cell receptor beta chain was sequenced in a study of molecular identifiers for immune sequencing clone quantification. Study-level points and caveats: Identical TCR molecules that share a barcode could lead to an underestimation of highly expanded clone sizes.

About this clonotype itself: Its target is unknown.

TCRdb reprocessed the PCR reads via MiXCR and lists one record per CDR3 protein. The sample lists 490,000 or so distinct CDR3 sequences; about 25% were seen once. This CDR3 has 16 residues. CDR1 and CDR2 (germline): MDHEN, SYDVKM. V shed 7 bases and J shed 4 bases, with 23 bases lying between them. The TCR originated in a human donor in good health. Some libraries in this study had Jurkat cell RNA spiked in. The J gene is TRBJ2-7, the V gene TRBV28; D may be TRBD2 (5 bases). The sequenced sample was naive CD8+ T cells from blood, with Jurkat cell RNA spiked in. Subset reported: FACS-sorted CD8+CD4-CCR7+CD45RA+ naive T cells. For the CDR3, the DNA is TGTGCCAGCATCAACGAGGTAGGGAGCCCGGCTTACGAGCAGTACTTC. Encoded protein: CASINEVGSPAYEQYF. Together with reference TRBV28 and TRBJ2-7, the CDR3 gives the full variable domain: DVKVTQSSRYLVKRTGEKVFLECVQDMDHENMFWYRQDPGLGLRLIYFSYDVKMKEKGDIPEGYSVSREKKERFSLILESASTNQTSMYLCASINEVGSPAYEQYFGPGTRLTVT.